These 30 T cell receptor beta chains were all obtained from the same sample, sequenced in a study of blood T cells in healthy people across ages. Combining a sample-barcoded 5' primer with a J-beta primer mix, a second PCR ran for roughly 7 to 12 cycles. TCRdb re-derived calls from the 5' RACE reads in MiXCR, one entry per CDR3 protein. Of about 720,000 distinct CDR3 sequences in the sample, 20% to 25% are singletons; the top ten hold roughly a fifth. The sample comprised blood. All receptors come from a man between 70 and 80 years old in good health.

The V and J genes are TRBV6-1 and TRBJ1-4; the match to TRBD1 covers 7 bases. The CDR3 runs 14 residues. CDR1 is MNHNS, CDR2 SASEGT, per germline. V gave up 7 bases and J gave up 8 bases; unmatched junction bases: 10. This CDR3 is CASTWDSLQEKLFF. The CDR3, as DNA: TGTGCCAGCACCTGGGACAGTTTGCAAGAAAAACTGTTTTTT.

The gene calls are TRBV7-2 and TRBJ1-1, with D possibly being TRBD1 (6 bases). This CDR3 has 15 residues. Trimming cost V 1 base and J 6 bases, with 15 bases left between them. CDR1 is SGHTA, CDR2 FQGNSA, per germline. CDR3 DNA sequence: TGTGCCAGCAGCTTAGAGGGGGTTGTGGTCGCTGAAGCTTTCTTT. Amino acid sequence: CASSLEGVVVAEAFF.

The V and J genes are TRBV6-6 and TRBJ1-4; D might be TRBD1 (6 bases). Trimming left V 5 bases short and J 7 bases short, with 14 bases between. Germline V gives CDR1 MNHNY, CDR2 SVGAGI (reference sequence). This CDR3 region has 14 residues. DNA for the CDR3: TGTGCCAGCAGTGACGGACAGCGTTCTGAAAAACTGTTTTTT. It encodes CASSDGQRSEKLFF.

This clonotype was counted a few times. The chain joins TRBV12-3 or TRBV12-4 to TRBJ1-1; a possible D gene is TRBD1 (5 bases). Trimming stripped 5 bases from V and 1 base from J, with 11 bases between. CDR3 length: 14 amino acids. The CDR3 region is CASSQQVTNTEAFF. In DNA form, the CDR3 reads TGTGCCAGCAGTCAACAGGTAACGAACACTGAAGCTTTCTTT.

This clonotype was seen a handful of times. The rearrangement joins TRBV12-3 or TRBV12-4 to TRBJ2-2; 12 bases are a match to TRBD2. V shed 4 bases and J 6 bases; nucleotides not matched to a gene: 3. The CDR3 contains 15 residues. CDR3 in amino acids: CASSSGLAGSGELFF. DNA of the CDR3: TGTGCCAGCAGTTCAGGACTAGCGGGATCCGGGGAGCTGTTTTTT.

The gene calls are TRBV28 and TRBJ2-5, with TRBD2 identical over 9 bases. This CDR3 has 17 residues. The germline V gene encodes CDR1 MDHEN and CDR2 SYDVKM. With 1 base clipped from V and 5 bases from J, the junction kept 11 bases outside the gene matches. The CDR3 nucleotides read TGTGCCAGCAGTTTATTGGGGACTAGCCCGGAGACGGAGACCCAGTACTTC. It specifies CASSLLGTSPETETQYF. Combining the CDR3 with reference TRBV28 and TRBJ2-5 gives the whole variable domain DVKVTQSSRYLVKRTGEKVFLECVQDMDHENMFWYRQDPGLGLRLIYFSYDVKMKEKGDIPEGYSVSREKKERFSLILESASTNQTSMYLCASSLLGTSPETETQYFGPGTRLLVL.

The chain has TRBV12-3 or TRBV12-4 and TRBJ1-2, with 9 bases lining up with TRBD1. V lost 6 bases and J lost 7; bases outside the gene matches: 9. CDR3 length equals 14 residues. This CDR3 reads CASRRLQGAGGYTF. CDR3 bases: TGTGCCAGCAGGCGATTACAGGGGGCGGGTGGCTACACCTTC.

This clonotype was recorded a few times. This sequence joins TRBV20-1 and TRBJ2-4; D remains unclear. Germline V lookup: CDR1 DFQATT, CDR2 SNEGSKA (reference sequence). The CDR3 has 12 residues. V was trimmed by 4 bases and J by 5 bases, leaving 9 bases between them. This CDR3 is CSATYYQNIQYF. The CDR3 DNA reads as TGCAGTGCTACCTATTACCAAAACATTCAGTACTTC.

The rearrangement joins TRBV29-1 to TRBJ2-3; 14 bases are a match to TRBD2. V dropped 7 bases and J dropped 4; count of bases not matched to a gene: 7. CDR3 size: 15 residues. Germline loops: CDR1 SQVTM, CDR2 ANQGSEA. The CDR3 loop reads CSAETSGRVPDTQYF. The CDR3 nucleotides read TGCAGCGCGGAGACTAGCGGGAGGGTCCCAGATACGCAGTATTTT.

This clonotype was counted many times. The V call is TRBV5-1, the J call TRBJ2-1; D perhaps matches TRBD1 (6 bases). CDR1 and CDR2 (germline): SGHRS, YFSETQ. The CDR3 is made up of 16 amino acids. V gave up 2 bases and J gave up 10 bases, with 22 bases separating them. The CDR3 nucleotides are TGCGCCAGCAGCTTAACAGGGCTACGTATCCGGGACGAGCAGTTCTTC. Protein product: CASSLTGLRIRDEQFF.

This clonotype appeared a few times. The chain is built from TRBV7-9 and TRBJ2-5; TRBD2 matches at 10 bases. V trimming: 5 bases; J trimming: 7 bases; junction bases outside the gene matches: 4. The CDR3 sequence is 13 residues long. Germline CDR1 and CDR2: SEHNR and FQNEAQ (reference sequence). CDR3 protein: CASSLLAGVTQYF. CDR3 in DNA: TGTGCCAGCAGCCTTCTAGCGGGGGTGACCCAGTACTTC.

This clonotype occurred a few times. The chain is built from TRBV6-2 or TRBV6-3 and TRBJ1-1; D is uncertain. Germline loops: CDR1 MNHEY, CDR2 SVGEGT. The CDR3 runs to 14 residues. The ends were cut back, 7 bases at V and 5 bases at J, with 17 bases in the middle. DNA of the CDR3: TGTGCCAGCAAATTACGTCGGGAGAGGACTGAAGCTTTCTTT. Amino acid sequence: CASKLRRERTEAFF.

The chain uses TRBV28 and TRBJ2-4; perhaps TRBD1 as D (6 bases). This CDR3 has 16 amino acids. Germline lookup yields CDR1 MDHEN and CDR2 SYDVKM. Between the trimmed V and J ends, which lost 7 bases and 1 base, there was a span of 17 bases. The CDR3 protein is CASNPRGTVAKNIQYF. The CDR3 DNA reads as TGTGCCAGCAACCCGAGGGGGACGGTTGCCAAAAACATTCAGTACTTC.

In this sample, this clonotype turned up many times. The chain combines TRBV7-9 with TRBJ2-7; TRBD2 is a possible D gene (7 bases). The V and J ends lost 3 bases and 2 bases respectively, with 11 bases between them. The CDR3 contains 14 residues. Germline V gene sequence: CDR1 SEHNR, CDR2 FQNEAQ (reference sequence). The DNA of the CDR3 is TGTGCCAGCAGCTTGGGGGGGCTCACCTACGAGCAGTACGTC. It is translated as CASSLGGLTYEQYV.

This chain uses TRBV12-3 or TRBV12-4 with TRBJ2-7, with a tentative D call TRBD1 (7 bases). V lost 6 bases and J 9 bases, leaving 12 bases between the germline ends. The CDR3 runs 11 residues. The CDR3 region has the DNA TGTGCCAGCAGCAGGGGGGATGCGCAGTACTTC. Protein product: CASSRGDAQYF.

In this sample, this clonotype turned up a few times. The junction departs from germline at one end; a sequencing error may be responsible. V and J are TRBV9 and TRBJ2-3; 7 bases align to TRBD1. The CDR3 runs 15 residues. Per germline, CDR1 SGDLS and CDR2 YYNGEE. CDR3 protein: CACSLRDSSTDTQYF. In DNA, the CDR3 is TGTGCCTGCAGCCTCCGGGACAGCAGCACAGATACGCAGTATTTT.

CDR3 in amino acids: CSAKGAGTIYNEQFF. In DNA form, the CDR3 reads TGCAGTGCTAAGGGGGCAGGGACCATTTACAATGAGCAGTTCTTC. The V call is TRBV20-1, the J call TRBJ2-1; TRBD1 aligns across 7 bases. The CDR3 has 15 amino acids. Germline V CDR1 and CDR2: DFQATT, SNEGSKA (reference sequence). The trim removed 4 bases at V and 4 bases at J, leaving 10 bases unmatched.

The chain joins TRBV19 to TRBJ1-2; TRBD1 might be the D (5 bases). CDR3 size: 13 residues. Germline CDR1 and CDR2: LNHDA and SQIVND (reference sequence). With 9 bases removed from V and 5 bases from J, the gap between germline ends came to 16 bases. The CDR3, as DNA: TGTGCCAGCAGTGTGACAGTAACATATGGCTACACCTTC. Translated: CASSVTVTYGYTF.

This chain's CDR3 is CASTGQGGTDTQYF. In nucleotides, the CDR3 is TGCGCCAGCACCGGACAGGGGGGAACAGATACGCAGTATTTT. The V call is TRBV5-1, the J call TRBJ2-3; 10 positions match TRBD1. The CDR3 runs to 14 residues. After removal of 6 bases from V and 3 bases from J, the junction contained 4 bases not matched to a gene. Germline CDR1 SGHRS, CDR2 YFSETQ.

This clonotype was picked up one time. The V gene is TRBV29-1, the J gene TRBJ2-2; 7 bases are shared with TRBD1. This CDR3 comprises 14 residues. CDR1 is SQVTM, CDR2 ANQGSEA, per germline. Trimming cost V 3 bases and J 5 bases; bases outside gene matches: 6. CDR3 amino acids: CSVEGQRRTGELFF. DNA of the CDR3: TGCAGCGTTGAGGGACAGAGAAGGACCGGGGAGCTGTTTTTT.

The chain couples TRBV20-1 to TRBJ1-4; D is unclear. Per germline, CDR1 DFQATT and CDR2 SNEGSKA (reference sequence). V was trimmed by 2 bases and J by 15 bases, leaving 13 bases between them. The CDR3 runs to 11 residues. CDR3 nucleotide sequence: TGCAGTGCTAGAAAGGTCCAAGTGGTGTTTTTT. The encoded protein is CSARKVQVVFF.

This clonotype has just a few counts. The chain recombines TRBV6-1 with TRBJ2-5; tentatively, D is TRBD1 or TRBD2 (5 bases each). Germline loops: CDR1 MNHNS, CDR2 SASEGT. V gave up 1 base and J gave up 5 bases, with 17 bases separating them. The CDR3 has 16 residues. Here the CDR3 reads CASSEVLVGGGETQYF. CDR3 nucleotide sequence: TGTGCCAGCAGTGAAGTCCTGGTTGGGGGTGGGGAGACCCAGTACTTC.

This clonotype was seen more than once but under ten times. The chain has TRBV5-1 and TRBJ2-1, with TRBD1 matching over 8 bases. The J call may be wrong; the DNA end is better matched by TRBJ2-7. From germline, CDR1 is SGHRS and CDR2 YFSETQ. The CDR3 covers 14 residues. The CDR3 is CASSSLRQGNEQYF. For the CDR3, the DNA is TGCGCCAGCAGCTCTTTACGACAGGGGAACGAGCAGTACTTC.

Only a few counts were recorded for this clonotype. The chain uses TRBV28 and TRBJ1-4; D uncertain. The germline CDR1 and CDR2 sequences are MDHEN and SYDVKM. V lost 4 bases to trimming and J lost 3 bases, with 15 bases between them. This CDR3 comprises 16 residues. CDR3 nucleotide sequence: TGTGCCAGCAGTTCACGGGTTGCTGGGGCTAATGAAAAACTGTTTTTT. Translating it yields CASSSRVAGANEKLFF.

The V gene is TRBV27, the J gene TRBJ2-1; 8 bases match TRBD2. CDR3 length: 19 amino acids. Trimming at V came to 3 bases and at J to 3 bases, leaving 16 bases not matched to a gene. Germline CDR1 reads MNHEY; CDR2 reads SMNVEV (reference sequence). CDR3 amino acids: CASSLKFGGGSQLYNEQFF. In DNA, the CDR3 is TGTGCCAGCAGTTTGAAATTCGGGGGGGGCAGCCAACTCTACAATGAGCAGTTCTTC.

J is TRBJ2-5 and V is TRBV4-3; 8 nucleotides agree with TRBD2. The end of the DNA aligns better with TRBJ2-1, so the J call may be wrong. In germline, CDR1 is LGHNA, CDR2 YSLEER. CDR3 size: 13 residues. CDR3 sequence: CASGGTRNNEQFF. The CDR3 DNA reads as TGCGCCAGCGGGGGGACTAGAAACAATGAGCAGTTCTTC.

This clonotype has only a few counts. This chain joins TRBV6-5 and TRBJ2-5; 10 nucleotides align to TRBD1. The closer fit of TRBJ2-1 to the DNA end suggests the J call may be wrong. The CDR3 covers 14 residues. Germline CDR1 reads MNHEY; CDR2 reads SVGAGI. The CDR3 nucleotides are TGTGCCAGCAGGAGACAGGGGGCCAAGAATGAGCAGTTCTTC. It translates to CASRRQGAKNEQFF.

CDR3 residues: CASSEAGGWTSGPLGIQYF. The CDR3, as DNA: TGTGCCAGCAGTGAAGCGGGAGGTTGGACTAGCGGTCCTCTTGGCATTCAGTACTTC. This rearrangement joins TRBV6-1 to TRBJ2-4; 10 nucleotides match TRBD2. The germline V gene encodes CDR1 MNHNS and CDR2 SASEGT. V was pared by 0 bases and J by 9 bases, with 17 bases of the junction left unmatched. The CDR3 has 19 residues.

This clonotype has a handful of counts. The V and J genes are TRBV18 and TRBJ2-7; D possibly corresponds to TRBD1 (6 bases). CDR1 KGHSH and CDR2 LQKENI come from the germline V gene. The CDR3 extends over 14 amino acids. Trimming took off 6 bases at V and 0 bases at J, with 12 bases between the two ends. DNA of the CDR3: TGTGCCAGCTCCTGGGACACGAGCTCCTACGAGCAGTACTTC. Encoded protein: CASSWDTSSYEQYF. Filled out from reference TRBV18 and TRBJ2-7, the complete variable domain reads NAGVMQNPRHLVRRRGQEARLRCSPMKGHSHVYWYRQLPEEGLKFMVYLQKENIIDESGMPKERFSAEFPKEGPSILRIQQVVRGDSAAYFCASSWDTSSYEQYFGPGTRLTVT.

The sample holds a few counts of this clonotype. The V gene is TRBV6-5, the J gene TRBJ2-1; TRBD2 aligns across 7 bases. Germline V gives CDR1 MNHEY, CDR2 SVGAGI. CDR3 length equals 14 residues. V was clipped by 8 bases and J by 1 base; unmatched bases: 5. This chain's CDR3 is CASGAGESYNEQFF. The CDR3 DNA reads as TGTGCCAGCGGGGCGGGAGAGTCCTACAATGAGCAGTTCTTC.